These T cell receptor beta chains were read from a single sample in a study of CD8+ T cells in alopecia areata. The assay was immunoSEQ multiplex PCR, and TCRdb's table has in-frame clones only and misses some. The table has 79,000 or so clones, 60% to 70% seen once. The sequencing used CD8+ T cells sorted from blood, collected at week 24, from a patient treated with tofacitinib. Receptors were obtained from a human donor with alopecia areata. The CDR3 runs from the conserved cysteine through the conserved F or W. The D gene is left open where the match is weak. Size tells how often a clone was seen (once, few, many) or the class of an expanded clone, and some rows leave it out.

cdr3_aa cdr3_nt clone_size v_call d_call j_call
CASRAVDRGSYGYTF TGTGCCAGCAGAGCAGTGGACAGGGGTAGCTATGGCTACACCTTC . TRBV7-9 TRBD1 TRBJ1-2
CASSHNYRVPRVPGELFF TGTGCCAGCAGCCACAATTACAGGGTACCCAGGGTCCCCGGGGAGCTGTTTTTT . TRBV13 . TRBJ2-2
CASSAGGQAYNEQFF TGTGCCAGCAGCGCGGGGGGACAGGCGTACAATGAGCAGTTCTTC few TRBV27 . TRBJ2-1
CASSQGFGLAETYNEQFF TGCGCCAGCAGCCAAGGTTTTGGGCTAGCGGAAACTTACAATGAGCAGTTCTTC once TRBV4-1 TRBD2 TRBJ2-1
CSVLTGRSYEQYF TGCAGCGTTCTCACGGGACGCAGCTACGAGCAGTACTTC . TRBV29-1 . TRBJ2-7
CAWSTGQSYEQFF TGTGCCTGGAGTACGGGACAGTCCTATGAGCAGTTCTTC . TRBV30 TRBD1 TRBJ2-1
CASSPAGGEQYF TGTGCCAGCAGCCCCGCCGGGGGCGAGCAGTACTTC . TRBV7-6 . TRBJ2-7
CASSPTPWETQYF TGTGCCAGCAGCCCCACCCCATGGGAGACCCAGTACTTC few TRBV4-2 . TRBJ2-5
CAWSVQGNPYEQYF TGTGCCTGGAGTGTGCAAGGTAACCCCTACGAGCAGTACTTC once TRBV30 . TRBJ2-7
CASSLALGSAGEQFF TGCGCCAGCAGCTTGGCCTTGGGATCCGCGGGTGAGCAGTTCTTC . TRBV5-1 . TRBJ2-1
CASSPGDTTYEQYF TGCGCCAGCAGCCCTGGGGACACTACCTACGAGCAGTACTTC few TRBV5-1 . TRBJ2-7
CASGLGGLTYNEQFF TGTGCTAGTGGTTTAGGGGGGCTTACCTACAATGAGCAGTTCTTC . TRBV12-5 . TRBJ2-1
CASSQGGRGNSPLHF TGCGCCAGCAGCCAAGGTGGCAGGGGTAATTCACCCCTCCACTTT . TRBV4-3 . TRBJ1-6
CASKVGTLSYEQYF TGTGCCAGTAAGGTGGGGACATTATCCTACGAGCAGTACTTC . TRBV19 . TRBJ2-7